Below are 22 T cell receptor beta chains sequenced from a single sample in a study of T cell clones after liver transplantation. The repertoire was sequenced with immunoSEQ multiplex PCR; TCRdb's copy has only in-frame clones and lacks some. The profile shows around 100,000 clones, about 81% of them singletons. The material was CD4+ T cells from blood, obtained before liver transplant. The receptors come from a human donor who received a liver transplant.

CDR3 sequence: CASSPASGNEQFF. In DNA, the CDR3 is TGCGCCAGCAGCCCTGCTAGCGGCAATGAGCAGTTCTTC. The chain recombines TRBV5-1 with TRBJ2-1; the match to TRBD2 covers 7 bases. The CDR3 loop spans 13 amino acids. V dropped 4 bases and J dropped 6; count of bases not matched to a gene: 4. Germline lookup yields CDR1 SGHRS and CDR2 YFSETQ.

The table lists this clone with a few counts. This chain uses TRBV7-9 with TRBJ1-6, with D tentatively TRBD1 (5 bases). Deletions cut 10 bases from V and 15 bases from J, with 13 bases between. CDR1 and CDR2 (germline): SEHNR, FQNEAQ (reference sequence). The CDR3 sequence is 10 residues long. The CDR3 here is CATGGSGLHF. CDR3 bases: TGTGCCACCGGGGGTTCGGGCCTCCACTTT.

The chain is built from TRBV18 and TRBJ2-6; D is unclear. This CDR3 has 17 amino acids. Germline CDR1 reads KGHSH; CDR2 reads LQKENI. Trimming left V 3 bases short and J 0 bases short, with 12 bases between. CDR3 in amino acids: CASSPSVAASGANVLTF. Here the CDR3 DNA reads TGTGCCAGCTCACCGTCCGTGGCGGCCTCTGGGGCCAACGTCCTGACTTTC.

The rearrangement links TRBV6-1 to TRBJ2-5, with a weak D call TRBD1 (6 bases). Trimming removed 3 bases from V and 7 bases from J, with 15 bases in between. The CDR3 spans 14 residues. Germline lookup yields CDR1 MNHNS and CDR2 SASEGT. CDR3 nucleotides: TGTGCCAGCAGTGAGGGGGCAGGGGCTGGGACCCAGTACTTC. It codes for CASSEGAGAGTQYF.

CDR3 nucleotides: TGTGCCAGCTCACCACCTCTAGCGGGTTTCTCCTACGAGCAGTACTTC. Its protein product is CASSPPLAGFSYEQYF. This chain joins TRBV18 and TRBJ2-7; TRBD2 matches at 8 bases. CDR3 length: 16 amino acids. Germline trimming cut 0 bases from V and 0 bases from J; bases unmatched to any gene: 4. Germline V CDR1 and CDR2: KGHSH, LQKENI. Supplemented by reference TRBV18 and TRBJ2-7, the full variable domain reads NAGVMQNPRHLVRRRGQEARLRCSPMKGHSHVYWYRQLPEEGLKFMVYLQKENIIDESGMPKERFSAEFPKEGPSILRIQQVVRGDSAAYFCASSPPLAGFSYEQYFGPGTRLTVT.

The J gene is TRBJ2-5, the V gene TRBV2, with 9 nucleotides matching TRBD2. CDR3 length equals 15 residues. The J segment lost 11 bases and the V segment lost 3 bases, leaving 13 bases of the junction unmatched. The germline V gene has CDR1 SNHLY and CDR2 FYNNEI. CDR3 nucleotides: TGTGCCAGCAGTGAGGAGACTAGCGGTCGGTTGGGGCAGTACTTC. Protein product: CASSEETSGRLGQYF. The whole variable domain, remainder taken from reference TRBV2 and TRBJ2-5, is EPEVTQTPSHQVTQMGQEVILRCVPISNHLYFYWYRQILGQKVEFLVSFYNNEISEKSEIFDDQFSVERPDGSNFTLKIRSTKLEDSAMYFCASSEETSGRLGQYFGPGTRLLVL.

This chain connects TRBV11-2 to TRBJ2-7; D possibly uses TRBD1 or TRBD2 (5 bases each). CDR1 and CDR2 from the germline V gene are SGHAT and FQNNGV. The CDR3 sequence is 12 residues long. V lost 5 bases and J lost 4, with 9 bases in between. CDR3 sequence reads: CASSRDRYEQYF. The CDR3 nucleotides read TGTGCCAGCAGCCGGGACCGTTACGAGCAGTACTTC.

As to this clone: The junction differs from germline at one of its ends, possibly a read error. This chain connects TRBV2 to TRBJ2-7; TRBD1 matches at 8 bases. In germline, CDR1 is SNHLY, CDR2 FYNNEI. This CDR3 contains 14 residues. The CDR3: CASTPDRASHEQYF. The CDR3 DNA reads as TGTGCCAGCACCCCGGACAGGGCCTCCCACGAGCAGTACTTC. Looking up the rest from reference TRBV2 and TRBJ2-7 gives the full variable domain: EPEVTQTPSHQVTQMGQEVILRCVPISNHLYFYWYRQILGQKVEFLVSFYNNEISEKSEIFDDQFSVERPDGSNFTLKIRSTKLEDSAMYFCASTPDRASHEQYFGPGTRLTVT.

The chain links TRBV9 to TRBJ2-2, with 7 positions matching TRBD1. The CDR3 runs 16 residues. CDR1 SGDLS and CDR2 YYNGEE come from the germline V gene. Trimming at V came to 3 bases and at J to 1 base, leaving 6 bases not matched to a gene. CDR3 nucleotides: TGTGCCAGCAGCGCGGCCGGGACAGAGAACACCGGGGAGCTGTTTTTT. Protein product: CASSAAGTENTGELFF.

This clone was recorded only once. V usage is TRBV27 and J usage is TRBJ2-3; D is unresolved. This CDR3 contains 13 residues. V was cut by 3 bases and J by 2 bases, with 6 bases left in between. The germline gives CDR1 MNHEY, CDR2 SMNVEV (reference sequence). Here the CDR3 DNA reads TGTGCCAGCAGTTTCTACACCACAGATACGCAGTATTTT. Amino acids: CASSFYTTDTQYF.

The CDR3 region is CASSESLEFEAFF. CDR3 DNA sequence: TGCGCCAGCAGTGAGTCATTGGAATTTGAAGCTTTCTTT. The V and J genes are TRBV10-1 and TRBJ1-1; D is unclear. V lost 0 bases and J lost 7, with 9 bases in between. Germline V CDR1 and CDR2: WNHNN, SYGVQD (reference sequence). There are 13 residues in the CDR3.

This clone was recorded only once. One end of the junction is discordant with germline, which a read error may explain. The rearrangement joins TRBV10-3 to TRBJ2-2; 7 positions match TRBD2. The CDR3 is made up of 14 amino acids. The germline gives CDR1 ENHRY, CDR2 SYGVKD. The CDR3 DNA is TGTGCCACCTCTAGCGGAGCTAACACCGGGGGGCTGTTTTTT. Its translation is CATSSGANTGGLFF.

The chain couples TRBV2 to TRBJ1-2; no reliable D call. The V and J ends lost 3 bases and 3 bases respectively, with 8 bases between them. Germline lookup yields CDR1 SNHLY and CDR2 FYNNEI. This CDR3 comprises 13 residues. The CDR3: CASSEGADYGYTF. CDR3 in DNA: TGTGCCAGCAGTGAGGGCGCGGACTATGGCTACACCTTC.

This rearrangement joins TRBV6-4 to TRBJ2-7; 9 bases match TRBD2. The CDR3 is 13 residues long. V dropped 3 bases and J dropped 6; count of bases not matched to a gene: 3. Looked up from germline, CDR1 is MRHNA and CDR2 is SNTAGT. CDR3: CASSEERGAEQYF. CDR3 in DNA: TGTGCCAGCAGTGAAGAGCGGGGGGCCGAGCAGTACTTC.

The rearrangement joins TRBV14 to TRBJ2-7; D is undetermined. Deletions cut 8 bases from V and 3 bases from J, with 11 bases between. The CDR3 length is 12 residues. Germline V gene lookup returns CDR1 SGHDN and CDR2 FVKESK. CDR3 in amino acids: CASARTNYEQYF. The CDR3 DNA sequence: TGTGCCAGCGCCAGAACCAACTACGAGCAGTACTTC.

Only a few counts were recorded for this clone. The genes are TRBV5-4 and TRBJ2-3, with unresolved D. There are 12 residues in the CDR3. Germline CDR1 and CDR2: SGHNT and YYREEE (reference sequence). Trimming stripped 2 bases from V and 2 bases from J, with 3 bases between. This CDR3 is CASSFATDTQYF. The CDR3 DNA follows: TGTGCCAGCAGCTTCGCCACAGATACGCAGTATTTT.

J is TRBJ1-2 and V is TRBV13, with 12 positions matching TRBD1. J lost 7 bases, V lost 3 bases, and 3 bases had no gene match. CDR3 length equals 14 residues. The germline gives CDR1 PRHDT, CDR2 FYEKMQ (reference sequence). The CDR3 here is CASSLGQGAFGYTF. The CDR3 DNA reads as TGTGCCAGCAGCTTGGGACAGGGGGCTTTTGGCTACACCTTC.

This clone was found once. The J gene is TRBJ1-5, the V gene TRBV5-5; D not resolved. V dropped 1 base and J dropped 6 bases, with 8 bases sitting between them. Germline-derived CDR1 and CDR2 are SGHKS and YYEKEE (reference sequence). This CDR3 is built from 13 residues. CDR3 region: CASSLTLSQPQHF. The DNA of the CDR3 is TGTGCCAGCAGCTTGACTTTAAGTCAGCCCCAGCATTTT.

This chain's CDR3 is CASSQAERDEQFF. CDR3 coding DNA: TGCGCCAGCAGCCAGGCCGAACGTGATGAGCAGTTCTTC. The chain combines TRBV4-3 with TRBJ2-1, with no clear D. The CDR3 length is 13 residues. The V gene's germline CDR1 is LGHNA and CDR2 YSLEER. Trimming cost V 3 bases and J 8 bases, with 11 bases left between them.

The rearrangement uses TRBV14 and TRBJ2-5; 13 bases are a match to TRBD2. V dropped 1 base and J dropped 3; count of bases not matched to a gene: 2. The CDR3 has 16 amino acids. CDR1 is SGHDN and CDR2 is FVKESK in the germline V gene. The CDR3 nucleotides are TGTGCCAGCAGCCAAGGACTAGCGGGAGGTAAAGAGACCCAGTACTTC. Translation: CASSQGLAGGKETQYF.

The chain is built from TRBV28 and TRBJ2-3; 7 nucleotides line up with TRBD2. CDR1 and CDR2 (germline): MDHEN, SYDVKM. Unmatched junction bases numbered 11, after V lost 5 bases and J lost 3 bases. The CDR3 has 16 residues. The CDR3, as DNA: TGTGCCAGCAGTCTAAGTCGCGGGAGTCGTACAGATACGCAGTATTTT. It encodes CASSLSRGSRTDTQYF.

J is TRBJ1-5 and V is TRBV21-1; the table gives TRBD1 as D, unverified against the DNA. TRBV21-1 has pseudogene status. This CDR3 has 12 amino acids. The DNA for the CDR3 is TGTGCCAGGGGACAGGAAAATCAGCCCCAGCATTTT. Translated, it gives CARGQENQPQHF.